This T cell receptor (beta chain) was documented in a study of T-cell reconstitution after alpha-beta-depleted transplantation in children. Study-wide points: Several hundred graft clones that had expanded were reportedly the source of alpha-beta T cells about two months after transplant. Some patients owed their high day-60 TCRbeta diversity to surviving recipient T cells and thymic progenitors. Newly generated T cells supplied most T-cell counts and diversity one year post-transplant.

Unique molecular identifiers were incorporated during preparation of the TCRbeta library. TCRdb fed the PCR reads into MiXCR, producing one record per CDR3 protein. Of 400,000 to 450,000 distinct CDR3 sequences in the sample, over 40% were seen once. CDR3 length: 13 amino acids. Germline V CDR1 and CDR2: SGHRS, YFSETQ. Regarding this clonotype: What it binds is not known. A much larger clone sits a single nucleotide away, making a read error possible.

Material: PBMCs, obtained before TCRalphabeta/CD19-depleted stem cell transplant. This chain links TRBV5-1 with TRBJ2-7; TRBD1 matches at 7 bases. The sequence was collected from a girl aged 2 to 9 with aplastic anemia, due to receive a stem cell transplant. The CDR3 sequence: CASSLQGGYKQYF. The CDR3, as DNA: TGCGCCAGCAGCTTGCAAGGGGGCTACAAGCAGTACTTC.